The entry that follows covers one T cell receptor beta chain sequence. Trimming removed 6 bases from V and 7 bases from J; junction bases left unmatched: 9. Germline-derived CDR1 and CDR2 are LNHDA and SQIVND (reference sequence). The length of the CDR3 is 14 residues. This entry comes from a study of blood T cell repertoires in COVID-19. Study-level background: The cDNA or gDNA used as material had been derived from T cells, B-cell-depleted T cells, or PBMCs.

This table comes from immunoSEQ multiplex PCR, and its TCRdb copy is limited to in-frame clones, with some not included. The data show about 230,000 clones, with just over 85% seen just once and 15% held by the top ten. Sequences were obtained from PBMCs or T cells enriched from blood (not recorded which). This TCR was recovered from a man aged 18-30 years who had recovered from COVID-19. The chain couples TRBV19 to TRBJ2-1, with 7 bases fitting TRBD1. The CDR3 spells CASRRKGAQNEQFF. In DNA form, the CDR3 reads TGTGCCAGTAGAAGAAAGGGGGCGCAAAATGAGCAGTTCTTC. The full variable domain, its missing parts supplied by reference TRBV19 and TRBJ2-1, is DGGITQSPKYLFRKEGQNVTLSCEQNLNHDAMYWYRQDPGQGLRLIYYSQIVNDFQKGDIAEGYSVSREKKESFPLTVTSAQKNPTAFYLCASRRKGAQNEQFFGPGTRLTVL.